This T cell receptor beta chain came from a study of identical twins. In the case of this clonotype: Its matching antigen is unknown.

One entry per CDR3 protein results from TCRdb running MiXCR on the 5' RACE reads. The data show 700,000 or so distinct CDR3 sequences, 21% seen once. Study-level results: Invariant populations such as MAIT and iNKT cells could partly muddle zero-insertion analyses.

The data were also submitted as part of a second study, on T cells expressing NK-cell markers.

This TCR came from a young woman in good health. The sample consisted of PBMCs.

The CDR3 DNA is TGCAGTGCTAGGGGACAGGGGAGCCCTGGGGCCAACGTCCTGACTTTC. It yields the protein CSARGQGSPGANVLTF. The V call is TRBV20-1, the J call TRBJ2-6, with TRBD1 matching over 10 bases. Germline values: CDR1 DFQATT, CDR2 SNEGSKA (reference sequence). V gave up 3 bases and J gave up 2 bases; unmatched junction bases: 4. The CDR3 runs 16 residues.